Following are 29 T cell receptor beta chains from one sample sequenced in a study of cytomegalovirus exposure and HLA in healthy donors. PCR was performed using 60 Vbeta and 13 Jbeta primers. TCRdb's copy holds only in-frame clones and misses some; the assay was immunoSEQ multiplex PCR. This sample's clone table lists approximately 37,000 clones. The material sequenced was PBMCs. The receptors originated from a human donor in good health.

J is TRBJ2-1 and V is TRBV9, with D possibly being TRBD1 (5 bases). Trimming removed 4 bases from V and 8 bases from J, with 16 bases in between. Germline V gene lookup returns CDR1 SGDLS and CDR2 YYNGEE. The CDR3 runs 14 residues. The chain's CDR3 is CASSPNPRVHEQFF. The CDR3 DNA reads TGTGCCAGCAGCCCTAACCCCAGGGTTCATGAGCAGTTCTTC.

This chain uses TRBV29-1 with TRBJ2-3; TRBD1 might be the D (5 bases). The germline V gene encodes CDR1 SQVTM and CDR2 ANQGSEA. CDR3 length: 14 residues. V was trimmed by 4 bases and J by 6 bases, leaving 17 bases between them. The CDR3 nucleotides are TGCAGCGTTGTTCGGCCAGGGCCGGTGGATACGCAGTATTTT. Its translation is CSVVRPGPVDTQYF.

V is TRBV14 and J is TRBJ1-1, with a tentative D call TRBD1 (5 bases). Germline CDR1 reads SGHDN; CDR2 reads FVKESK. V shed 5 bases and J shed 6 bases, with 13 bases lying between them. This CDR3 is built from 13 residues. As DNA, the CDR3 is TGTGCCAGCAGCTTTAGGCCGGGGGCTGAAGCTTTCTTT. This codes for CASSFRPGAEAFF.

The rearrangement uses TRBV5-6 and TRBJ2-3; TRBD2 matches at 7 bases. The V segment lost 2 bases and the J segment 3 bases; nucleotides outside the gene matches: 6. Germline V gene lookup returns CDR1 SGHDT and CDR2 YYEEEE. The CDR3 sequence is 15 residues long. This CDR3 is CASSLGVGGTDTQYF. The CDR3 DNA reads TGTGCCAGCAGCTTAGGCGTGGGGGGGACAGATACGCAGTATTTT.

Comment on this clone: Germline is not matched at one junction end, which may reflect a read error. The V gene is TRBV15, the J gene TRBJ2-1; unclear D gene. CDR1 and CDR2 (germline): LNHNV, YYDKDF (reference sequence). The CDR3 spans 17 residues. CDR3: CATSRERISPSDNEQFF. In nucleotides, the CDR3 is TGTGCCACCAGCAGAGAGAGGATCTCGCCCTCCGACAATGAGCAGTTCTTC.

J is TRBJ1-6 and V is TRBV6-5, with 10 bases aligning to TRBD1. This CDR3 region has 14 residues. V dropped 6 bases and J dropped 7; count of bases not matched to a gene: 3. CDR1 and CDR2 from the germline V gene are MNHEY and SVGAGI. CDR3 sequence (DNA): TGTGCCAGCAGATCGGGACAGGGGAATTCACCCCTCCACTTT. As protein: CASRSGQGNSPLHF.

V usage is TRBV9 and J usage is TRBJ1-1; no clear D gene. Germline V gene sequence: CDR1 SGDLS, CDR2 YYNGEE. V lost 2 bases, J lost 1 base, and 6 bases lay in between. The length of the CDR3 is 13 residues. CDR3 bases: TGTGCCAGCAGCGTCCAGTCGAACACTGAAGCTTTCTTT. Encoded protein: CASSVQSNTEAFF.

V and J are TRBV4-1 and TRBJ1-2; tentative D call: TRBD1 (5 bases). Germline assignment: CDR1 MGHRA and CDR2 YSYEKL. V lost 0 bases and J lost 4, with 18 bases in between. This CDR3 comprises 17 residues. The CDR3 DNA follows: TGCGCCAGCAGCCAAGAAGAGGCCTCGGGGGGGGTCTATGGCTACACCTTC. It codes for CASSQEEASGGVYGYTF.

This chain links TRBV19 with TRBJ2-4; 8 bases line up with TRBD1. CDR3 length: 17 residues. Germline V CDR1 and CDR2: LNHDA, SQIVND (reference sequence). V trimming: 5 bases; J trimming: 8 bases; junction bases outside the gene matches: 17. The CDR3 reads CASSPPTGTGGRDIQYF. CDR3 coding DNA: TGTGCCAGTAGTCCGCCGACCGGGACAGGAGGTCGGGACATTCAGTACTTC.

The chain employs TRBV21-1 and TRBJ2-1; TRBD2 is the table's D call and was not checked against the DNA. TRBV21-1 is assigned pseudogene status. The CDR3 is 17 amino acids. The CDR3 DNA follows: TGTGCCAGCAGCAAAAGAGAGTGGGACTTATACTACAATGAGCAGTTCTTC. It encodes CASSKREWDLYYNEQFF.

This chain links TRBV6-5 with TRBJ1-1, with D possibly being TRBD1 (6 bases). V was clipped by 6 bases and J by 4 bases, with 15 bases between them. Germline lookup yields CDR1 MNHEY and CDR2 SVGAGI. The CDR3 loop spans 14 amino acids. The CDR3 region is CASSYRGGITEAFF. DNA for the CDR3: TGTGCCAGCAGCTATAGAGGGGGTATCACTGAAGCTTTCTTT.

J is TRBJ2-1 and V is TRBV10-3, with TRBD1 matching 10 bases. The CDR3 has 15 amino acids. With V trimmed by 7 bases and J by 5 bases, 8 bases remained unmatched. CDR1 ENHRY and CDR2 SYGVKD come from the germline V gene. CDR3 in amino acids: CAINEGQGENNEQFF. CDR3 coding DNA: TGTGCCATCAACGAAGGACAGGGGGAAAACAATGAGCAGTTCTTC.

CDR3 sequence: CASSRDRRTEAFF. CDR3 DNA: TGCGCCAGCAGCAGGGACAGGAGGACTGAAGCTTTCTTT. The chain has TRBV10-1 and TRBJ1-1, with TRBD1 identical over 8 bases. This CDR3 has 13 residues. Germline V gene sequence: CDR1 WNHNN, CDR2 SYGVQD (reference sequence). After removal of 6 bases from V and 5 bases from J, the junction contained 5 bases not matched to a gene.

This rearrangement joins TRBV7-9 to TRBJ2-3; 7 bases are a match to TRBD2. This CDR3 contains 14 residues. Germline V gives CDR1 SEHNR, CDR2 FQNEAQ (reference sequence). The J segment lost 4 bases and the V segment lost 5 bases, leaving 6 bases of the junction unmatched. DNA for the CDR3: TGTGCCAGCAGCACCGGACTAGGTTCAGATACGCAGTATTTT. Translation gives CASSTGLGSDTQYF.

The chain couples TRBV6-1 to TRBJ2-1; D possibly corresponds to TRBD1 (5 bases). Trimming removed 5 bases at V and 0 bases at J, with 11 bases between. Germline CDR1 is MNHNS and CDR2 is SASEGT. The length of the CDR3 is 15 residues. The chain's CDR3 is CASSRRQSSYNEQFF. The CDR3 DNA sequence: TGTGCCAGCAGTCGGCGACAGAGCTCCTACAATGAGCAGTTCTTC.

V usage is TRBV6-5 and J usage is TRBJ1-3, with TRBD1 as a possible D gene (5 bases). The CDR3 has 15 residues. From germline, CDR1 is MNHEY and CDR2 SVGAGI. The V and J ends lost 11 bases and 0 bases respectively, with 17 bases between them. CDR3 sequence: CAAGNGAYSGNTIYF. The CDR3 nucleotides read TGTGCCGCGGGGAATGGGGCTTACTCTGGAAACACCATATATTTT.

This chain links TRBV19 with TRBJ2-6, with TRBD1 identical over 7 bases. This CDR3 has 16 residues. From germline, CDR1 is LNHDA and CDR2 SQIVND (reference sequence). V lost 6 bases and J lost 0; bases outside the gene matches: 5. The CDR3 DNA is TGTGCCAGTAGCCGGACAGGAAGCTCTGGGGCCAACGTCCTGACTTTC. Protein sequence: CASSRTGSSGANVLTF.

The rearrangement uses TRBV6-6 and TRBJ2-1; 7 nucleotides align to TRBD2. The CDR3 has 13 amino acids. Trimming removed 6 bases from V and 8 bases from J; junction bases left unmatched: 7. Per the germline V gene, CDR1 is MNHNY and CDR2 is SVGAGI (reference sequence). CDR3 sequence reads: CASSSTGGDEQFF. CDR3 nucleotide sequence: TGTGCCAGCAGCTCGACTGGGGGGGATGAGCAGTTCTTC.

J is TRBJ1-1 and V is TRBV30; no firm D call. CDR1 and CDR2 from the germline V gene are GTSNPN and SVGIG (reference sequence). The V end was cut by 0 bases, the J end by 4 bases, with 15 bases between. The CDR3 totals 15 residues. The CDR3 loop reads CAWSVRVWSSTEAFF. The CDR3 nucleotides read TGTGCCTGGAGTGTACGGGTCTGGAGTAGCACTGAAGCTTTCTTT. The whole variable domain, filled in from reference TRBV30 and TRBJ1-1, reads SQTIHQWPATLVQPVGSPLSLECTVEGTSNPNLYWYRQAAGRGLQLLFYSVGIGQISSEVPQNLSASRPQDRQFILSSKKLLLSDSGFYLCAWSVRVWSSTEAFFGQGTRLTVV.

With regard to this clone: At one end the junction does not follow the germline gene, possibly because of a read error. Within the sample, other DNA sequences also encode this same CDR3. In DNA, the CDR3 is TGTGCCAGCAGTTACTCGACAGGGAGGAACACTGAAGCCTTCTTT. Protein product: CASSYSTGRNTEAFF. The rearrangement links TRBV6-5 to TRBJ1-1, with 7 bases that match TRBD1. The CDR3 sequence is 15 residues long. Germline CDR1 reads MNHEY; CDR2 reads SVGAGI.

The chain joins TRBV7-8 to TRBJ2-7, with D uncertain. V shed 3 bases and J shed 2 bases, with 11 bases lying between them. The CDR3 totals 14 residues. Germline CDR1 SGHVS, CDR2 FQNEAQ. In DNA form, the CDR3 reads TGTGCCAGCAGCTTCGACACCTACGCCTACGAGCAGTACTTC. This gives the protein CASSFDTYAYEQYF.

The chain has TRBV7-9 and TRBJ2-7, with no clear D. The length of the CDR3 is 11 residues. Looked up from germline, CDR1 is SEHNR and CDR2 is FQNEAQ (reference sequence). V lost 5 bases and J 3 bases, leaving 5 bases between the germline ends. CDR3 protein: CASSRDYEQYF. The CDR3 coding sequence is TGTGCCAGCAGCCGAGACTACGAGCAGTACTTC. Full variable domain (missing parts from reference TRBV7-9 and TRBJ2-7): DTGVSQNPRHKITKRGQNVTFRCDPISEHNRLYWYRQTLGQGPEFLTYFQNEAQLEKSRLLSDRFSAERPKGSFSTLEIQRTEQGDSAMYLCASSRDYEQYFGPGTRLTVT.

V gene TRBV4-2 combines with J gene TRBJ2-1, with TRBD2 identical over 13 bases. CDR3 size: 17 residues. The V segment lost 0 bases and the J segment 2 bases; nucleotides outside the gene matches: 1. Germline assignment: CDR1 LGHNA and CDR2 YNFKEQ. The CDR3 here is CASSQEGLAGPYNEQFF. DNA for the CDR3: TGTGCCAGCAGCCAAGAGGGACTAGCGGGGCCCTACAATGAGCAGTTCTTC.

This chain connects TRBV30 to TRBJ1-1, with TRBD1 identical over 8 bases. The V gene's germline CDR1 is GTSNPN and CDR2 SVGIG (reference sequence). The CDR3 totals 14 residues. V lost 1 base and J lost 6; bases outside the gene matches: 7. The chain's CDR3 is CAWSEGQGGAEAFF. CDR3 in DNA: TGTGCCTGGAGTGAAGGACAGGGCGGTGCTGAAGCTTTCTTT.

For the CDR3, the DNA is TGTGCCAGCAGCCCTGTAGGGACAGGGTATCTCTACACCTTC. The encoded protein is CASSPVGTGYLYTF. V gene TRBV5-8 combines with J gene TRBJ1-2; 9 bases fit TRBD1. The germline V gene has CDR1 SGHTS and CDR2 YDEGEE. Trimming cost V 4 bases and J 10 bases; bases outside gene matches: 11. CDR3 length: 14 residues.

The chain combines TRBV7-8 with TRBJ1-1; D unclear. The V gene's germline CDR1 is SGHVS and CDR2 FQNEAQ. The CDR3 covers 16 residues. With 1 base removed from V and 0 bases from J, the gap between germline ends came to 12 bases. CDR3 sequence reads: CASSLVSGVLNTEAFF. In DNA form, the CDR3 reads TGTGCCAGCAGCTTAGTCTCGGGAGTTTTGAACACTGAAGCTTTCTTT.

The chain is built from TRBV4-2 and TRBJ1-2; 12 bases are shared with TRBD1. V trimming: 1 base; J trimming: 8 bases; junction bases outside the gene matches: 8. From germline, CDR1 is LGHNA and CDR2 YNFKEQ. The CDR3 runs 16 residues. The CDR3 spells CASSQARGQGAIGYTF. The CDR3 nucleotides read TGTGCCAGCAGCCAAGCCCGGGGACAGGGGGCGATCGGCTACACCTTC.

The chain links TRBV19 to TRBJ1-1, with TRBD1 matching 8 bases. CDR1 is LNHDA and CDR2 is SQIVND in the germline V gene (reference sequence). The length of the CDR3 is 14 residues. The V segment lost 8 bases and the J segment 4 bases; nucleotides outside the gene matches: 9. CDR3 DNA: TGTGCCAGTCTTAAAACAGGGGGGGCCACTGAAGCTTTCTTT. Amino acids: CASLKTGGATEAFF.

The CDR3 sequence: CASSLAGGTVYEQYF. In DNA form, the CDR3 reads TGTGCCAGCAGCTTGGCGGGAGGGACGGTCTACGAGCAGTACTTC. This rearrangement joins TRBV5-6 to TRBJ2-7; 8 bases match TRBD2. The V gene's germline CDR1 is SGHDT and CDR2 YYEEEE. Trimming cost V 0 bases and J 3 bases; bases outside gene matches: 5. The CDR3 spans 15 residues.